Each of the 7 T cell receptor beta chains below was sequenced from the same sample in a study of regulatory T cells in long-lasting Graves disease. iRepertoire HTBI primers and Arm-PCR of CDR3 regions built TCR beta libraries. One entry per CDR3 protein, called by TCRdb with MiXCR from the multiplex PCR reads. Of hundreds of thousands of distinct CDR3 sequences listed, over 14% are singletons. The time point is: newly diagnosed GD, antithyroid drugs for less than 3 months. The TCR library used RNA extracted from PBMCs. These data were likewise used in another study, on T cells in Graves' hyperthyroidism and ophthalmopathy.

The sequences come from peripheral blood mononuclear cells (PBMCs), collected at new diagnosis, from a patient treated with antithyroid drugs. The source is a woman aged 40 to 50 with Graves disease.

This clonotype occurred many times. This chain joins TRBV18 and TRBJ2-1; 8 bases are shared with TRBD1. Germline lookup yields CDR1 KGHSH and CDR2 LQKENI. This CDR3 is 15 amino acids long. V dropped 3 bases and J dropped 7; count of bases not matched to a gene: 8. CDR3 bases: TGTGCCAGCTCACCTCAGGGGGCGCAAGGGAATGAGCAGTTCTTC. Its protein product is CASSPQGAQGNEQFF.

This clonotype has at least ten counts. The CDR3 nucleotides are TGTGCCAGCAGTCCGCTGGACCGGGACAGGGTCGGGAACACTGAAGCTTTCTTT. Amino acid sequence: CASSPLDRDRVGNTEAFF. The chain links TRBV6-1 to TRBJ1-1; 9 nucleotides agree with TRBD1. The CDR3 runs to 18 residues. Germline trimming cut 5 bases from V and 1 base from J; bases unmatched to any gene: 14. The germline V gene encodes CDR1 MNHNS and CDR2 SASEGT.

This clonotype was recorded at least ten times. The chain recombines TRBV7-9 with TRBJ2-1, with D hard to call. The CDR3 sequence is 12 residues long. CDR1 and CDR2 from the germline V gene are SEHNR and FQNEAQ (reference sequence). The V and J ends lost 5 bases and 8 bases respectively, with 10 bases between them. The CDR3: CASSLDLYEQFF. The CDR3, as DNA: TGTGCCAGCAGCCTCGATCTCTATGAGCAGTTCTTC.

This clonotype was detected ten times or more. The rearrangement joins TRBV20-1 to TRBJ1-5, with D possibly matching TRBD1 (5 bases). This CDR3 comprises 12 residues. Germline-derived CDR1 and CDR2 are DFQATT and SNEGSKA (reference sequence). V lost 3 bases to trimming and J lost 7 bases, with 10 bases between them. CDR3 sequence reads: CSARRGGQPQHF. The CDR3 DNA reads TGCAGTGCTAGGAGGGGAGGACAGCCCCAGCATTTT.

The chain couples TRBV5-5 to TRBJ2-7; no clear D. The germline CDR1 and CDR2 sequences are SGHKS and YYEKEE (reference sequence). Deletions cut 4 bases from V and 4 bases from J, with 9 bases between. The CDR3 consists of 12 residues. CDR3 sequence (DNA): TGTGCCAGCAGCCTCAGAGCTTACGAGCAGTACTTC. It translates to CASSLRAYEQYF.

This clonotype was detected only a few times. This chain connects TRBV9 to TRBJ2-3, with D possibly matching TRBD2 (6 bases). V was cut by 4 bases and J by 1 base, with 10 bases left in between. The CDR3 runs to 14 residues. Germline V gives CDR1 SGDLS, CDR2 YYNGEE. The CDR3 loop reads CASSRASGTDTQYF. CDR3 in DNA: TGTGCCAGCAGCAGGGCTAGCGGCACAGATACGCAGTATTTT.

This clonotype appeared a few times. The rearrangement joins TRBV5-4 to TRBJ1-6; D gene uncertain. The CDR3 consists of 16 residues. V was cut by 2 bases and J by 2 bases, with 11 bases left in between. Germline V gives CDR1 SGHNT, CDR2 YYREEE (reference sequence). DNA for the CDR3: TGTGCCAGCAGCTTCCTCCGGGAACCCTATAATTCACCCCTCCACTTT. It codes for CASSFLREPYNSPLHF.